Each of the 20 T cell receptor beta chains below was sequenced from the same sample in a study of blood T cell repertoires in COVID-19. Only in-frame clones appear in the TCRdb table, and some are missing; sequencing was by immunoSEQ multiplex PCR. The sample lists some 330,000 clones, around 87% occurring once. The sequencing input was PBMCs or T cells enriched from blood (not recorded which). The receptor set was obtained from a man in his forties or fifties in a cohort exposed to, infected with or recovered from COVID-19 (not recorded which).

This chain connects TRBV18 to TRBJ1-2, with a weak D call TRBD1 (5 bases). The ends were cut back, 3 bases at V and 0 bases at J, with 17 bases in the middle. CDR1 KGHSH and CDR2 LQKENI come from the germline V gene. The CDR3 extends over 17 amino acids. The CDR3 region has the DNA TGTGCCAGCTCACCGTATATCAGGGAAAGAGCTAACTATGGCTACACCTTC. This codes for CASSPYIRERANYGYTF.

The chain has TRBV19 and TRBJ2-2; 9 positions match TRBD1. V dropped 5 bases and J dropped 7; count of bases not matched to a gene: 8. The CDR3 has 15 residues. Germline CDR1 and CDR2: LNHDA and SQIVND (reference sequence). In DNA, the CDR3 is TGTGCCAGTAGTTTTACCCGGGACAGGGTCGGGGAGCTGTTTTTT. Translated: CASSFTRDRVGELFF.

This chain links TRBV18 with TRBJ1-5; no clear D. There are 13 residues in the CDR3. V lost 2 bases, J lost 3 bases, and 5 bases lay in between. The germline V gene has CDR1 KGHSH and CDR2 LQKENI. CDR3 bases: TGTGCCAGCTCACCAGGCCTCAATCAGCCCCAGCATTTT. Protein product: CASSPGLNQPQHF.

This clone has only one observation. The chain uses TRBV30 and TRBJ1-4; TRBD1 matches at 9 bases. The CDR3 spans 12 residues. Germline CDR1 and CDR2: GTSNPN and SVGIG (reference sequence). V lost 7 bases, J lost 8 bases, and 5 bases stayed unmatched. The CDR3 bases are TGTGCCTTACAGGGGGCTGGGGAAAAACTGTTTTTT. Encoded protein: CALQGAGEKLFF.

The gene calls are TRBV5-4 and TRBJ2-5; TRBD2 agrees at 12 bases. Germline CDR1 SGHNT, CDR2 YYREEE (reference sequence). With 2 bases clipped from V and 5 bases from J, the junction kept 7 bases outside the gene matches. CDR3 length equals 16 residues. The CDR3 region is CASSFGLAGRSETQYF. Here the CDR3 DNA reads TGTGCCAGCAGCTTTGGACTAGCGGGAAGGAGCGAGACCCAGTACTTC.

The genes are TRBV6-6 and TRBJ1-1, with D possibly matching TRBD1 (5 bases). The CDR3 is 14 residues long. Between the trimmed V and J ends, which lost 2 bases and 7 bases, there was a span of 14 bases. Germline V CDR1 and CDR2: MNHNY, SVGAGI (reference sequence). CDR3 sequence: CASSYQDTSLEAFF. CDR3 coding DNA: TGTGCCAGCAGTTACCAGGACACATCCCTTGAAGCTTTCTTT.

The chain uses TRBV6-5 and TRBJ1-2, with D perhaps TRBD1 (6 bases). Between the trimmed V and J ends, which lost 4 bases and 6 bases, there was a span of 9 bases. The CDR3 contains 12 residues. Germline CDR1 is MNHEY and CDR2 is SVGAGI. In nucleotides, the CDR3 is TGTGCCAGCAGTTCACAGGGTCATGGCTACACCTTC. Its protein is CASSSQGHGYTF.

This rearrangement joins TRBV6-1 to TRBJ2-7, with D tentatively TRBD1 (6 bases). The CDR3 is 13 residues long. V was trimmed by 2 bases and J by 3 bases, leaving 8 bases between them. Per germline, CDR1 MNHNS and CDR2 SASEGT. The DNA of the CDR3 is TGTGCCAGCAGTGAAAGACAGGTCTACGAGCAGTACTTC. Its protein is CASSERQVYEQYF.

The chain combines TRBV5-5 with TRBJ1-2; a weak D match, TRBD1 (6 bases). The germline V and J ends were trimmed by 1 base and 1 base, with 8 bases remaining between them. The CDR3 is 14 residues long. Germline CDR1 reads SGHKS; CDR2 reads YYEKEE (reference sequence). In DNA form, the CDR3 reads TGTGCCAGCAGCTTGAACAGGGTTAACTATGGCTACACCTTC. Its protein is CASSLNRVNYGYTF.

The CDR3 nucleotides are TGTGCCAGCAGAAACCGAACCAGGGTTGGGGATGAAAAACTGTTTTTT. This sequence encodes CASRNRTRVGDEKLFF. The chain links TRBV28 to TRBJ1-4; weak D call: TRBD1 (5 bases). Germline-derived CDR1 and CDR2 are MDHEN and SYDVKM. This CDR3 is 16 amino acids long. V was cut by 6 bases and J by 6 bases, with 20 bases left in between.

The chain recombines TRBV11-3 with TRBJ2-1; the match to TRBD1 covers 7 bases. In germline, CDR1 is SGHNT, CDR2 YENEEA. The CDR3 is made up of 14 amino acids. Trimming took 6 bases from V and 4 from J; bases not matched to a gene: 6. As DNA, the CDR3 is TGTGCCAGCAGTACAGGGGCCTCTTACAATGAGCAGTTCTTC. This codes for CASSTGASYNEQFF.

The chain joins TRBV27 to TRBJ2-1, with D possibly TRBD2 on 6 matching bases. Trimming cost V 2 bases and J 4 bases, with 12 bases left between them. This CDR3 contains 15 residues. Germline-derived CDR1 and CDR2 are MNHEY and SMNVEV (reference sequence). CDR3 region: CASSLNPGTYNEQFF. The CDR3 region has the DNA TGTGCCAGCAGTTTAAACCCCGGGACTTACAATGAGCAGTTCTTC.

CDR3 amino acids: CASSPRDRGRDTIYF. The CDR3, as DNA: TGTGCCAGTAGTCCCCGAGACAGGGGACGCGACACCATATATTTT. The chain employs TRBV19 and TRBJ1-3; 8 nucleotides match TRBD1. The V and J ends lost 5 bases and 8 bases, in that order; junction bases with no gene match: 11. CDR1 is LNHDA, CDR2 SQIVND, per germline (reference sequence). The CDR3 is made up of 15 amino acids.

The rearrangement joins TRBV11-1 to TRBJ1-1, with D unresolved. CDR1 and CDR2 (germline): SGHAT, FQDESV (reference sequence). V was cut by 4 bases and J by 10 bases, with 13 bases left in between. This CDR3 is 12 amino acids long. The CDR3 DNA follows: TGTGCCAGCAGCTCATGGACGGGGTTAGCTTTCTTT. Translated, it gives CASSSWTGLAFF.

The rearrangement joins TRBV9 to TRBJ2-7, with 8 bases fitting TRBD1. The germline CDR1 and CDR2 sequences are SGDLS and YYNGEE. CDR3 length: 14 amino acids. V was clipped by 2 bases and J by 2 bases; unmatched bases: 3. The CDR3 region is CASSVRDRTYEQYF. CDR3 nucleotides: TGTGCCAGCAGCGTCCGGGACAGGACCTACGAGCAGTACTTC.

CDR3 residues: CASSGFSGTGDFYEQYF. DNA for the CDR3: TGTGCCAGCAGTGGCTTCTCCGGGACAGGGGACTTCTACGAGCAGTACTTC. The V and J genes are TRBV25-1 and TRBJ2-7; 10 bases match TRBD1. J gave up 3 bases and V 4 bases, and 12 bases lay outside the gene matches. This CDR3 spans 17 amino acids. In germline, CDR1 is MGHDK, CDR2 SYGVNS.

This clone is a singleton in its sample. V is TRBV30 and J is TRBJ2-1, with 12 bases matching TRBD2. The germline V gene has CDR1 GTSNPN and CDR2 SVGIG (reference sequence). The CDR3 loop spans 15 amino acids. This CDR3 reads CARDRGLAGGNEQFF. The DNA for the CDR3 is TGTGCTCGCGACCGTGGGCTAGCGGGAGGGAATGAGCAGTTCTTC. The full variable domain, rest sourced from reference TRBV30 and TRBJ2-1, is SQTIHQWPATLVQPVGSPLSLECTVEGTSNPNLYWYRQAAGRGLQLLFYSVGIGQISSEVPQNLSASRPQDRQFILSSKKLLLSDSGFYLCARDRGLAGGNEQFFGPGTRLTVL.

CDR3 residues: CASSLSFGERDTQYF. The CDR3 bases are TGTGCCAGCAGCTTAAGTTTCGGGGAGCGAGATACGCAGTATTTT. The chain employs TRBV11-2 and TRBJ2-3; D perhaps matches TRBD2 (5 bases). Between the trimmed V and J ends, which lost 2 bases and 5 bases, there was a span of 14 bases. This CDR3 is 15 amino acids long. Germline V gene lookup returns CDR1 SGHAT and CDR2 FQNNGV.

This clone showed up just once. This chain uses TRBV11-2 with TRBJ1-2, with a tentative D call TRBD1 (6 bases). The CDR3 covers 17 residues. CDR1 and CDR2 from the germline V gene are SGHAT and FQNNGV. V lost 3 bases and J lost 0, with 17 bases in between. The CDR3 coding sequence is TGTGCCAGCAGCTTCTCGACCGGGACAATCACTAACTATGGCTACACCTTC. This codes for CASSFSTGTITNYGYTF.

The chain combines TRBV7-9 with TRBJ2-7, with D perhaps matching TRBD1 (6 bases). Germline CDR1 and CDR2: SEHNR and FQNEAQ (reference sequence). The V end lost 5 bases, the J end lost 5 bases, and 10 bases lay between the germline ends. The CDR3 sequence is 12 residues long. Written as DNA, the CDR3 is TGTGCCAGCAGCAGGACAGTAGACGAGCAGTACTTC. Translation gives CASSRTVDEQYF.